This entry lists 8 T cell receptor beta chains sequenced from one sample in a study of early T cells in non-severe SARS-CoV-2 infection. A single record per CDR3 protein comes from TCRdb applying MiXCR to the 5' RACE reads. This table has 60,000 or so distinct CDR3 sequences, under 15% appearing once. Sequencing was carried out using whole blood. The receptors here all came from an adult who was a healthcare worker with PCR-confirmed SARS-CoV-2 infection or an uninfected control (not recorded which).

This clonotype came up a few times. The chain carries TRBV12-3 or TRBV12-4 and TRBJ1-6, with no clear D. Trimming left V 3 bases short and J 0 bases short, with 9 bases between. The CDR3 is 16 amino acids. The CDR3 sequence is CASSLGLSSYNSPLHF. DNA for the CDR3: TGTGCCAGCAGTTTGGGGTTAAGCTCCTATAATTCACCCCTCCACTTT.

This clonotype showed up just a few times. The chain has TRBV5-5 and TRBJ2-1, with a weak D call TRBD2 (5 bases). V was trimmed by 1 base and J by 0 bases, leaving 8 bases between them. The V gene's germline CDR1 is SGHKS and CDR2 YYEKEE (reference sequence). CDR3 length equals 15 residues. The CDR3 here is CASSLTGSSYNEQFF. The CDR3 DNA reads TGTGCCAGCAGCTTGACGGGAAGCTCCTACAATGAGCAGTTCTTC.

V usage is TRBV5-4 and J usage is TRBJ2-7; D perhaps matches TRBD2 (5 bases). The length of the CDR3 is 15 residues. Looked up from germline, CDR1 is SGHNT and CDR2 is YYREEE (reference sequence). Deletions cut 0 bases from V and 2 bases from J, with 12 bases between. The DNA for the CDR3 is TGTGCCAGCAGCTTGGATTCCAGCGGCACCTACGAGCAGTACTTC. This sequence encodes CASSLDSSGTYEQYF.

This clonotype was detected only a few times. The rearrangement uses TRBV13 and TRBJ1-5; a weak D match, TRBD1 (6 bases). There are 18 residues in the CDR3. Germline V gene data show CDR1 as PRHDT and CDR2 as FYEKMQ (reference sequence). Trimming removed 5 bases from V and 4 bases from J, with 24 bases in between. The CDR3 DNA follows: TGTGCCAGCAGCCTTTTGGGGGCGATTCATAAACTTAATCAGCCCCAGCATTTT. Translated: CASSLLGAIHKLNQPQHF.

This clonotype was seen repeatedly, ten times or more. This chain links TRBV7-9 with TRBJ2-3; TRBD2 aligns across 12 bases. Germline V gene data show CDR1 as SEHNR and CDR2 as FQNEAQ (reference sequence). With 4 bases clipped from V and 3 bases from J, the junction kept 14 bases outside the gene matches. The CDR3 runs to 19 residues. CDR3 in DNA: TGTGCCAGCAGCTCTAATCGATTCTCTAGCGGGAGGGGAACAGATACGCAGTATTTT. This codes for CASSSNRFSSGRGTDTQYF.

This clonotype was detected only a few times. The V gene is TRBV5-4, the J gene TRBJ2-5; TRBD1 matches 8 bases. CDR3 length: 17 amino acids. The germline CDR1 and CDR2 sequences are SGHNT and YYREEE (reference sequence). Trimming at V came to 1 base and at J to 1 base, leaving 9 bases not matched to a gene. CDR3 DNA sequence: TGTGCCAGCAGCTTGATCGGGACAGGTCCCCTCCAAGAGACCCAGTACTTC. It specifies CASSLIGTGPLQETQYF.

This clonotype was seen more than once but under ten times. The genes are TRBV5-1 and TRBJ2-3, with 9 bases matching TRBD2. Germline CDR1 reads SGHRS; CDR2 reads YFSETQ. This CDR3 has 14 residues. The V gene end was trimmed by 5 bases and the J gene end by 1 base; junction bases not matched to a gene: 2. The CDR3 here is CASSASGGTDTQYF. DNA of the CDR3: TGCGCCAGCAGTGCTAGCGGGGGCACAGATACGCAGTATTTT.

In its sample, this clonotype was seen a few times. The chain uses TRBV3-1 and TRBJ1-6, with a weak D call TRBD1 (6 bases). Germline V gives CDR1 LGHDT, CDR2 YNNKEL (reference sequence). V lost 1 base to trimming and J lost 7 bases, with 8 bases between them. There are 14 residues in the CDR3. Written as DNA, the CDR3 is TGTGCCAGCAGCCAAGGGACAGCCAATTCACCCCTCCACTTT. Translating it yields CASSQGTANSPLHF. Supplemented by reference TRBV3-1 and TRBJ1-6, the full variable domain reads DTAVSQTPKYLVTQMGNDKSIKCEQNLGHDTMYWYKQDSKKFLKIMFSYNNKELIINETVPNRFSPKSPDKAHLNLHINSLELGDSAVYFCASSQGTANSPLHFGNGTRLTVT.